These 23 T cell receptor beta chains were all obtained from the same sample, sequenced in a study of control samples from healthy donors and cancer patients. Here immunoSEQ multiplex PCR was the method, and the copy in TCRdb shows in-frame clones only, minus some. Here the sample spans approximately 100,000 clones, more than 85% being singletons. The sample comprised blood. Every receptor here comes from a man younger than 45 in good health.

The chain carries TRBV5-6 and TRBJ2-2; no clear D. From germline, CDR1 is SGHDT and CDR2 YYEEEE. This CDR3 has 16 amino acids. V gave up 3 bases and J gave up 4 bases, with 16 bases separating them. The CDR3 DNA is TGTGCCAGCAGCTCACGCCGGGCCGTTGGCACCGGGGAGCTGTTTTTT. Amino acid sequence: CASSSRRAVGTGELFF.

This chain joins TRBV10-3 and TRBJ2-1; 11 bases agree with TRBD2. This CDR3 has 14 residues. V was pared by 10 bases and J by 8 bases, with 10 bases of the junction left unmatched. Per germline, CDR1 ENHRY and CDR2 SYGVKD. In DNA, the CDR3 is TGTGCCACCCAAGGGACTAGCGGTTGGTATGAGCAGTTCTTC. This codes for CATQGTSGWYEQFF.

The chain is built from TRBV6-2 or TRBV6-3 and TRBJ2-7; no clear D. Germline-derived CDR1 and CDR2 are MNHEY and SVGEGT. With 1 base removed from V and 2 bases from J, the gap between germline ends came to 6 bases. The length of the CDR3 is 13 residues. The CDR3 spells CASSYFSTYEQYF. CDR3 nucleotide sequence: TGTGCCAGCAGTTACTTCTCGACCTACGAGCAGTACTTC.

The V call is TRBV7-8, the J call TRBJ1-4, with a tentative D call TRBD1 (6 bases). This CDR3 comprises 15 residues. Germline CDR1 SGHVS, CDR2 FQNEAQ. V lost 4 bases, J lost 3 bases, and 12 bases lay in between. Written as DNA, the CDR3 is TGTGCCAGCAGCTCGTCAGGGGCGTCTAATGAAAAACTGTTTTTT. As protein: CASSSSGASNEKLFF.

Of note for this clone: Within the sample, other DNA sequences also encode this same CDR3. The rearrangement uses TRBV19 and TRBJ1-2, with D maybe TRBD1 (6 bases). The CDR3 totals 14 residues. Germline lookup yields CDR1 LNHDA and CDR2 SQIVND (reference sequence). V lost 0 bases to trimming and J lost 8 bases, with 13 bases between them. The CDR3 loop reads CASSIDLQGGGYTF. The CDR3 nucleotides are TGTGCCAGTAGTATAGACCTACAGGGCGGCGGCTACACCTTC. Combining the CDR3 with reference TRBV19 and TRBJ1-2 gives the whole variable domain DGGITQSPKYLFRKEGQNVTLSCEQNLNHDAMYWYRQDPGQGLRLIYYSQIVNDFQKGDIAEGYSVSREKKESFPLTVTSAQKNPTAFYLCASSIDLQGGGYTFGSGTRLTVV.

The rearrangement uses TRBV6-5 and TRBJ1-2; D is undetermined. Trimming stripped 0 bases from V and 1 base from J, with 9 bases between. The CDR3 sequence is 15 residues long. Germline CDR1 is MNHEY and CDR2 is SVGAGI. In DNA form, the CDR3 reads TGTGCCAGCAGTTACTCTAGCGGCTTTAACTATGGCTACACCTTC. Its protein is CASSYSSGFNYGYTF.

A remark on this clone: This likely comes from a read error, as the CDR3 has no conserved phenylalanine or tryptophan at its end. No DNA is shown, since the ends of the CDR3 on it are uncertain; the CDR3 is the one TCRdb lists. The chain combines TRBV21-1 with TRBJ1-4; TRBD1, the table's D call, was not compared with the DNA. TRBV21-1 is a pseudogene segment. Both ends counted, the CDR3 spans 8 residues. The chain's CDR3 is CASSTRQL.

This clone was seen a few times. The CDR3 coding sequence is TGTGCCAGTAGTTACCAGGGTAGCTCCTACAATGAGCAGTTCTTC. Translating gives CASSYQGSSYNEQFF. This chain connects TRBV19 to TRBJ2-1; maybe TRBD1 (5 bases). The ends were cut back, 5 bases at V and 0 bases at J, with 11 bases in the middle. Germline CDR1 reads LNHDA; CDR2 reads SQIVND (reference sequence). This CDR3 spans 15 amino acids.

The CDR3 reads CASSLFRERANTEAFF. The CDR3 nucleotides are TGTGCCAGCAGCTTGTTCCGGGAGAGGGCGAACACTGAAGCTTTCTTT. This chain connects TRBV5-6 to TRBJ1-1, with D unclear. The germline CDR1 and CDR2 sequences are SGHDT and YYEEEE. The CDR3 consists of 16 residues. V was clipped by 1 base and J by 1 base, with 14 bases between them.

This chain links TRBV6-5 with TRBJ1-6; no firm D call. The CDR3 is 16 residues long. The germline gives CDR1 MNHEY, CDR2 SVGAGI. The V and J ends lost 4 bases and 1 base respectively, with 11 bases between them. The chain's CDR3 is CASSLGFSSYNSPLHF. CDR3 nucleotides: TGTGCCAGCAGTTTGGGGTTCTCGTCCTATAATTCACCCCTCCACTTT.

The chain uses TRBV10-2 and TRBJ2-3, with D possibly TRBD2 on 5 matching bases. Germline CDR1 is WSHSY and CDR2 is SAAADI. This CDR3 has 14 amino acids. V lost 10 bases to trimming and J lost 2 bases, with 16 bases between them. The CDR3 nucleotides are TGCGCCACCCGGATAAGCGGCTTCACAGATACGCAGTATTTT. Encoded protein: CATRISGFTDTQYF.

The chain has TRBV7-9 and TRBJ2-5, with 7 bases identical to TRBD1. With V trimmed by 6 bases and J by 2 bases, 6 bases remained unmatched. This CDR3 is built from 14 residues. Germline V gene lookup returns CDR1 SEHNR and CDR2 FQNEAQ (reference sequence). CDR3 bases: TGTGCCAGCAGTTTCTCACAGGGGCAAGAGACCCAGTACTTC. Amino acids: CASSFSQGQETQYF.

The genes are TRBV7-9 and TRBJ2-3; D remains unclear. This CDR3 is 11 amino acids long. V lost 8 bases to trimming and J lost 5 bases, with 8 bases between them. CDR1 is SEHNR, CDR2 FQNEAQ, per germline (reference sequence). CDR3 nucleotide sequence: TGTGCCAGCGCAATAGGAGATACGCAGTATTTT. Amino acid sequence: CASAIGDTQYF.

This chain connects TRBV5-5 to TRBJ2-7; D may be TRBD1 (6 bases). The germline V and J ends were trimmed by 4 bases and 6 bases, with 20 bases remaining between them. The CDR3 is 15 amino acids. The germline V gene encodes CDR1 SGHKS and CDR2 YYEKEE (reference sequence). In DNA, the CDR3 is TGTGCCAGCAGCGCAGGTTTGGGAACAGGGAGCGAGCAGTACTTC. Its protein product is CASSAGLGTGSEQYF.

V usage is TRBV9 and J usage is TRBJ2-4, with D unclear. Germline CDR1 and CDR2: SGDLS and YYNGEE. V shed 4 bases and J shed 0 bases, with 8 bases lying between them. The CDR3 is 14 residues long. CDR3 sequence: CASSPRLAKNIQYF. In nucleotides, the CDR3 is TGTGCCAGCAGCCCAAGACTAGCCAAAAACATTCAGTACTTC. Using reference TRBV9 and TRBJ2-4 for the parts outside the CDR3, the full variable domain is DSGVTQTPKHLITATGQRVTLRCSPRSGDLSVYWYQQSLDQGLQFLIQYYNGEERAKGNILERFSAQQFPDLHSELNLSSLELGDSALYFCASSPRLAKNIQYFGAGTRLSVL.

This chain links TRBV9 with TRBJ2-2; D might be TRBD2 (5 bases). Germline lookup yields CDR1 SGDLS and CDR2 YYNGEE. The V and J ends lost 4 bases and 9 bases respectively, with 10 bases between them. The CDR3 spans 12 residues. The CDR3 nucleotides read TGTGCCAGCAGCCCCCCGGGGTGGGAGCTGTTTTTT. It is translated as CASSPPGWELFF.

CDR3 DNA: TGTGCCAGCAGCCTGTACAGGGCTAGGGAAGAGACCCAGTACTTC. Its protein product is CASSLYRAREETQYF. This chain joins TRBV6-5 and TRBJ2-5; D is possibly TRBD1 (6 bases). This CDR3 is built from 15 residues. In germline, CDR1 is MNHEY, CDR2 SVGAGI. V was clipped by 6 bases and J by 3 bases, with 17 bases between them.

V and J are TRBV7-6 and TRBJ2-3; 9 bases are shared with TRBD2. V lost 3 bases, J lost 5 bases, and 6 bases stayed unmatched. The CDR3 runs to 15 residues. Germline lookup yields CDR1 SGHVS and CDR2 FNYEAQ. CDR3 coding DNA: TGTGCCAGCAGCTTGGCTAGCGGGGAAGGAGATACGCAGTATTTT. Protein sequence: CASSLASGEGDTQYF.

V and J are TRBV23-1 and TRBJ1-1; D is perhaps TRBD1 (5 bases). TRBV23-1 is an ORF for which the function is uncertain. Between the trimmed V and J ends, which lost 10 bases and 1 base, there was a span of 13 bases. The CDR3 has 13 residues. Here the CDR3 DNA reads TGCGCCATCTTCGGAAGGGGGAACACTGAAGCTTTCTTT. Amino acids: CAIFGRGNTEAFF.

The chain joins TRBV6-5 to TRBJ1-1, with 7 positions matching TRBD1. Per germline, CDR1 MNHEY and CDR2 SVGAGI. The CDR3 loop spans 14 amino acids. With V trimmed by 2 bases and J by 10 bases, 10 bases remained unmatched. CDR3 in amino acids: CASSYGRERTGAFF. The CDR3 nucleotides read TGTGCCAGCAGTTACGGTAGGGAAAGGACAGGAGCTTTCTTT.

The gene calls are TRBV25-1 and TRBJ1-2; TRBD1 agrees at 7 bases. Germline V gene lookup returns CDR1 MGHDK and CDR2 SYGVNS. This CDR3 spans 15 amino acids. Germline trimming cut 4 bases from V and 2 bases from J; bases unmatched to any gene: 7. The CDR3 protein is CASSGLWGQNYGYTF. The DNA for the CDR3 is TGTGCCAGCAGTGGTCTATGGGGACAGAACTATGGCTACACCTTC.

The rearrangement joins TRBV29-1 to TRBJ1-2; 7 nucleotides agree with TRBD1. Germline-derived CDR1 and CDR2 are SQVTM and ANQGSEA. J lost 5 bases, V lost 3 bases, and 6 bases had no gene match. The CDR3 extends over 13 amino acids. This CDR3 is CSVESGQEYGYTF. The DNA for the CDR3 is TGCAGCGTTGAGTCAGGACAGGAGTATGGCTACACCTTC.

The rearrangement joins TRBV7-8 to TRBJ2-5, with D perhaps matching TRBD1 or TRBD2 (6 bases each). V was clipped by 7 bases and J by 0 bases, with 18 bases between them. Germline CDR1 reads SGHVS; CDR2 reads FQNEAQ. The CDR3 spans 16 residues. CDR3 loop: CASIWGAGLDQETQYF. The CDR3 DNA is TGTGCCAGCATCTGGGGGGCGGGGCTCGACCAAGAGACCCAGTACTTC.